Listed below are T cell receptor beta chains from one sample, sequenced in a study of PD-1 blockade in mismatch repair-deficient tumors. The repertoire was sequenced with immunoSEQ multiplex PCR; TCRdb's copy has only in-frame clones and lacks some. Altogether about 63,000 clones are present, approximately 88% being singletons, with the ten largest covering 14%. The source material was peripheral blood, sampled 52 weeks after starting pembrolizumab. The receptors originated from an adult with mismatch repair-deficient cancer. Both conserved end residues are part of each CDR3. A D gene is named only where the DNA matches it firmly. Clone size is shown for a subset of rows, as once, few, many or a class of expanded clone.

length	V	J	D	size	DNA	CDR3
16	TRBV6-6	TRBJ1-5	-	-	TGTGCCAGCAGTTACAGAGGCAGGGCGTACAATCAGCCCCAGCATTTT	CASSYRGRAYNQPQHF
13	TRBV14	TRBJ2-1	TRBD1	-	TGTGCCAGTAGACAGGGGGAGTACAATGAGCAGTTCTTC	CASRQGEYNEQFF
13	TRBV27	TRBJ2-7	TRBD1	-	TGTGCCAGCAGTGGGACAGGCTTCTACGGGCAGTACTTC	CASSGTGFYGQYF
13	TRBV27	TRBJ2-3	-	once	TGTGCCAGCAGTCTCAGGGTGACAGATACGCAGTATTTT	CASSLRVTDTQYF
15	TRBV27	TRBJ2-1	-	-	TGTGCCAGCAGTTTATTGCCAGGTTCGGACAATGAGCAGTTCTTC	CASSLLPGSDNEQFF
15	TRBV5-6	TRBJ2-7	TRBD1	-	TGTGCCAGCAGCCCCGGGACAGGGGTTGGCTACGAGCAGTACTTC	CASSPGTGVGYEQYF
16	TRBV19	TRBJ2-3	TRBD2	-	TGTGCCAGTAGAGGGACTAGCGTGTTGGGCACAGATACGCAGTATTTT	CASRGTSVLGTDTQYF
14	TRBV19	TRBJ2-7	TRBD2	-	TGTGCCAGTAGAGGTACTAGCGAAATCCACGAGCAGTACTTC	CASRGTSEIHEQYF
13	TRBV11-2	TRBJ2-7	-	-	TGTGCCAGCAGCTTAGGGCCAAATTACGAGCAGTACTTC	CASSLGPNYEQYF
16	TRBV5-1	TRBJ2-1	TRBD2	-	TGCGCCAGCAGCCAGAGCGGGAGGGCGGTCGACAATGAGCAGTTCTTC	CASSQSGRAVDNEQFF
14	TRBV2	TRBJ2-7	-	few	TGTGCCAGCAGAGCTTGGCGGGAAGGCTACGAGCAGTACTTC	CASRAWREGYEQYF
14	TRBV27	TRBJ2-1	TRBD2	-	TGTGCCAGCAGTTTTACCGGGACTAGCCATGAGCAGTTCTTC	CASSFTGTSHEQFF
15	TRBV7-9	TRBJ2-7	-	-	TGTGCCAGCAGCTTTGGTCTGGGTCCCTCCTACGAGCAGTACTTC	CASSFGLGPSYEQYF
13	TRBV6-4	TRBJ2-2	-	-	TGTGCCAGTCGGGGCCAGGAGGTCGGGGAGCTGTTTTTT	CASRGQEVGELFF
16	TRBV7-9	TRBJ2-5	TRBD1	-	TGTGCCAGCAGCTCTGCACGACAGGGTCCCGTGGAGACCCAGTACTTC	CASSSARQGPVETQYF
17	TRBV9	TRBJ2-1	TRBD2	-	TGTGCCAGCAGCGTAGATAGATCAGCGGGAAGTTACAATGAGCAGTTCTTC	CASSVDRSAGSYNEQFF
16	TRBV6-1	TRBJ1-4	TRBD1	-	TGTGCCAGCAGTGAAACCTATGGACAGGGTCAGGAAAAACTGTTTTTT	CASSETYGQGQEKLFF
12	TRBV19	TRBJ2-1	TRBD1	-	TGTGCCACCCGGACAGGGGTGGGTGAGCAGTTCTTC	CATRTGVGEQFF
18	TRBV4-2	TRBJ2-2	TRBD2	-	TGTGCCAGCAGCCAACCAACTAGCGGGAGGGCCGACGGCGGGGAGCTGTTTTTT	CASSQPTSGRADGGELFF
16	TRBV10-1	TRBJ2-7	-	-	TGCGCCAGCAGTGAGTCTGGACACCAGAGCTCCTACGAGCAGTACTTC	CASSESGHQSSYEQYF
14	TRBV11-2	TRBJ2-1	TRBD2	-	TGTGCCAGCAGCTTACTAGCGGGAGAAAATGAGCAGTTCTTC	CASSLLAGENEQFF
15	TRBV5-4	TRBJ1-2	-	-	TGTGCCAGCAGCTTGGGACGCCCGGGGACCTATGGCTACACCTTC	CASSLGRPGTYGYTF
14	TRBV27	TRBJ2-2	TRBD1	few	TGTGCCAGCAGTTATTACAGGGGTACCGGGGAGCTGTTTTTT	CASSYYRGTGELFF
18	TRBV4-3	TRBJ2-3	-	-	TGCGCCAGCAGCCAAGATCCAACCTGGGCTCCTAGCACAGATACGCAGTATTTT	CASSQDPTWAPSTDTQYF
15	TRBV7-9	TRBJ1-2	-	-	TGTGCCAGCAGCTTATCCCAGGGGCAAAGTGATGGCTACACCTTC	CASSLSQGQSDGYTF
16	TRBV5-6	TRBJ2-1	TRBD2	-	TGTGCCAGCAGCTTCAGGGCGGGAGGGCCCTACAATGAGCAGTTCTTC	CASSFRAGGPYNEQFF
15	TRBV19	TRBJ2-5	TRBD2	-	TGTGCCAGTAGTTCCATTACTAGCGGCGAAGAGACCCAGTACTTC	CASSSITSGEETQYF
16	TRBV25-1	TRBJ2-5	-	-	TGTGCCAGCAGTGAAGGCCTAGACAGGCGATACGAGACCCAGTACTTC	CASSEGLDRRYETQYF
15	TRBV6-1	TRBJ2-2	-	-	TGTGCCAGCAGTGAGGCGACACGGAACACCGGGGAGCTGTTTTTT	CASSEATRNTGELFF
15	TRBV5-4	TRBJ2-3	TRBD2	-	TGTGCCAGCAGCTTTATTAGCGGGAGTGCAGATACGCAGTATTTT	CASSFISGSADTQYF
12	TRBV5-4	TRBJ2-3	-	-	TGTGCCAGCAGCATGGGACACAATGAGCAGTATTTT	CASSMGHNEQYF
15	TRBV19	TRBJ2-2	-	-	TGTGCCAGTAGGTCGCAGGGAGGAGTGGCCGGGGAGCTGTTTTTT	CASRSQGGVAGELFF
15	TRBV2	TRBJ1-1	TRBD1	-	TGTGCCAGCAGTGACGGGACAGGGAGTGGTACTGAAGCTTTCTTT	CASSDGTGSGTEAFF
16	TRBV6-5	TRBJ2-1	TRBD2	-	TGTGCCAGCAGTTATTCTAGCGGGTACCCCTACAATGAGCAGTTCTTC	CASSYSSGYPYNEQFF
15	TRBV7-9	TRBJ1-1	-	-	TGTGCCAGCAGCCGATCAGGGACGGGGAACACTGAAGCTTTCTTT	CASSRSGTGNTEAFF
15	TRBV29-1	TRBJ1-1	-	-	TGCAGCGCTCAGGGCAGGGACTGGTACGTCGCTGAAGCTTTCTTT	CSAQGRDWYVAEAFF
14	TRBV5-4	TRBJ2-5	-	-	TGTGCCAGCAGCTTGGGGGGGACACGAGAGACCCAGTACTTC	CASSLGGTRETQYF
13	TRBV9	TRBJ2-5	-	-	TGTGCCAGCAGCGTAGGGCAGATAGAGACCCAGTACTTC	CASSVGQIETQYF
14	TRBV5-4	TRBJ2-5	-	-	TGTGCCAGCAGCCACTCGACAGGCCAAGAGACCCAGTACTTC	CASSHSTGQETQYF
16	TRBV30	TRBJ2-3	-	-	TGTGCCTGGAGTGTCGGACATTCGGGATCCACAGATACGCAGTATTTT	CAWSVGHSGSTDTQYF
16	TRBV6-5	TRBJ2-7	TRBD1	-	TGTGCCAGCAGTTACGGGGCGAGGACAGGGGGTGACGAGCAGTACTTC	CASSYGARTGGDEQYF
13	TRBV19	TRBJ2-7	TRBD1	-	TGTGCCAGCAGTACGACAGGGAGACACGAGCAGTACTTC	CASSTTGRHEQYF
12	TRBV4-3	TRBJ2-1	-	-	TGCGCCAGCAGTCACTCGGGCCTTGAGCAGTTCTTC	CASSHSGLEQFF
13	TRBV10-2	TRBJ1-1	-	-	TGCGCCAGCGGCCCCGCTTTGAACACTGAAGCTTTCTTT	CASGPALNTEAFF
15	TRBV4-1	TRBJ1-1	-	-	TGCGCCAGCAGCCAACGGACACTTATGAACACTGAAGCTTTCTTT	CASSQRTLMNTEAFF
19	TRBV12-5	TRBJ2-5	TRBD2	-	TGTGCTAGTGGTTGGGGCGTAGCGGGAGCCAGGAGTGCGCAAGAGACCCAGTACTTC	CASGWGVAGARSAQETQYF
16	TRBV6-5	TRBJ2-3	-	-	TGTGCCAGCAGTTACTCTCGGCAGATAAAGACAGATACGCAGTATTTT	CASSYSRQIKTDTQYF
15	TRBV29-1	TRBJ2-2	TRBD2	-	TGCAGCGTTGAACGGCTAGCGGGAGGAACCGGGGAGCTGTTTTTT	CSVERLAGGTGELFF
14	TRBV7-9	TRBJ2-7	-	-	TGTGCCAGCAGCTCGCTTCAAGGTGTCTACGAGCAGTACTTC	CASSSLQGVYEQYF